The 10 T cell receptor beta chains below were found in one sample sequenced in a study of Graves' ophthalmopathy and Graves' hyperthyroidism. CDR3 regions of TCR beta were amplified from RNA transcripts. The first-round RT-PCR employed HTBI primers together with the Qiagen OneStep RT-PCR kit. A multiplex PCR was then performed as the second round. TCRdb independently ran MiXCR on the multiplex PCR reads; one entry per CDR3 protein. The sample lists 580,000 or so distinct CDR3 sequences; 39% were seen once. The sequencing sample was made of peripheral blood or thyroid tissue (not recorded which). These receptors all come from an adult man with Graves' hyperthyroidism.

As concerns this clonotype: The junction shows a germline mismatch at one end, possibly a read error. This chain joins TRBV2 and TRBJ1-1, with TRBD1 as a possible D gene (5 bases). The germline V gene encodes CDR1 SNHLY and CDR2 FYNNEI. The length of the CDR3 is 14 residues. The CDR3 region is CVSPSGPINTEAFF. Written as DNA, the CDR3 is TGTGTCAGCCCCTCAGGGCCCATTAACACTGAAGCTTTCTTT.

The chain employs TRBV7-9 and TRBJ1-1; no definite D call. The CDR3 sequence is 13 residues long. Germline V gene lookup returns CDR1 SEHNR and CDR2 FQNEAQ (reference sequence). Trimming stripped 5 bases from V and 7 bases from J, with 14 bases between. The CDR3, as DNA: TGTGCCAGCAGCCAAGAGCGCAGCCTTGAAGCTTTCTTT. Protein: CASSQERSLEAFF.

This rearrangement joins TRBV20-1 to TRBJ2-7; no definite D call. Germline V CDR1 and CDR2: DFQATT, SNEGSKA (reference sequence). Trimming left V 3 bases short and J 8 bases short, with 23 bases between. CDR3 size: 15 residues. DNA of the CDR3: TGCAGTGCTAGTCCGGCCGGAAACAATCAGCCCCAGCAGTACTTC. Residues: CSASPAGNNQPQQYF.

Ten or more counts support this clonotype. V gene TRBV7-9 combines with J gene TRBJ2-5; the D is unclear. Between the trimmed V and J ends, which lost 11 bases and 5 bases, there was a span of 15 bases. The CDR3 has 12 residues. CDR1 SEHNR and CDR2 FQNEAQ come from the germline V gene (reference sequence). The CDR3 loop reads CAYSVVGETQYF. The CDR3 nucleotides are TGTGCCTACAGTGTGGTCGGTGAGACCCAGTACTTC.

This chain uses TRBV7-8 with TRBJ2-2; the D gene is possibly TRBD2 (5 bases). With 0 bases removed from V and 3 bases from J, the gap between germline ends came to 11 bases. Germline V gene sequence: CDR1 SGHVS, CDR2 FQNEAQ. The CDR3 extends over 16 amino acids. CDR3 nucleotides: TGTGCCAGCAGCTTAGCGGGAGTCGGGCACACCGGGGAGCTGTTTTTT. This sequence encodes CASSLAGVGHTGELFF.

A remark on this clonotype: The junction and the germline gene differ at one end; a read error may be behind it. The chain uses TRBV5-5 and TRBJ2-6; perhaps TRBD1 as D (5 bases). Germline values: CDR1 SGHKS, CDR2 YYEKEE (reference sequence). The CDR3 has 14 residues. DNA of the CDR3: TGTGCCAGCAGCTTGGATGGTGGGCAGGGCACTGAAGCTTTC. This gives the protein CASSLDGGQGTEAF.

The chain is built from TRBV2 and TRBJ2-5, with D possibly being TRBD2 (5 bases). The CDR3 loop spans 14 amino acids. CDR1 SNHLY and CDR2 FYNNEI come from the germline V gene. V gave up 4 bases and J gave up 2 bases, with 11 bases separating them. CDR3 amino acids: CASSAVGEQETQYF. In DNA, the CDR3 is TGTGCCAGCAGTGCGGTCGGGGAGCAAGAGACCCAGTACTTC.

This clonotype has at least ten counts. The chain couples TRBV7-6 to TRBJ2-2, with 9 bases fitting TRBD1. Germline V gene sequence: CDR1 SGHVS, CDR2 FNYEAQ. This CDR3 has 14 residues. V trimming: 6 bases; J trimming: 7 bases; junction bases outside the gene matches: 6. The CDR3 DNA sequence: TGTGCCAGCAGTTACAGGGGGCGCGGCGGGGAGCTGTTTTTT. As protein: CASSYRGRGGELFF.

The rearrangement uses TRBV12-3 or TRBV12-4 and TRBJ2-3; D is perhaps TRBD2 (6 bases). This CDR3 is built from 15 residues. The V end was cut by 6 bases, the J end by 0 bases, with 13 bases between. This CDR3 is CASRFGGASTDTQYF. CDR3 bases: TGTGCCAGCAGATTTGGCGGGGCTAGCACAGATACGCAGTATTTT.

The chain carries TRBV7-2 and TRBJ2-5, with TRBD1 identical over 9 bases. CDR1 SGHTA and CDR2 FQGNSA come from the germline V gene. CDR3 length: 16 residues. Trimming at V came to 1 base and at J to 2 bases, leaving 5 bases not matched to a gene. Here the CDR3 reads CASSLVSGQGQETQYF. The CDR3 region has the DNA TGTGCCAGCAGCTTAGTGTCGGGACAGGGACAAGAGACCCAGTACTTC.